These 22 T cell receptor beta chains share one sample of origin, sequenced in a study of blood T cell repertoires in COVID-19. Assay used: immunoSEQ multiplex PCR; TCRdb lists only in-frame clones, some missing. The profile shows approximately 300,000 clones, 90% to 95% of them singletons. Sequenced sample: PBMCs or T cells enriched from blood (not recorded which). The receptors were sampled from a woman between 25 and 40 years old who had been exposed to COVID-19.

The chain couples TRBV9 to TRBJ2-3; no reliable D call. Trimming pared 1 base from V and 6 bases from J, leaving 6 bases between. The CDR3 sequence is 12 residues long. Germline V gene lookup returns CDR1 SGDLS and CDR2 YYNGEE. The CDR3: CASSVLSDTQYF. DNA for the CDR3: TGTGCCAGCAGCGTACTATCCGATACGCAGTATTTT. Variable domain in full (rest from reference TRBV9 and TRBJ2-3): DSGVTQTPKHLITATGQRVTLRCSPRSGDLSVYWYQQSLDQGLQFLIQYYNGEERAKGNILERFSAQQFPDLHSELNLSSLELGDSALYFCASSVLSDTQYFGPGTRLTVL.

The gene calls are TRBV5-6 and TRBJ2-7, with D hard to call. Trimming took 0 bases from V and 5 from J, leaving 9 bases between them. Germline CDR1 SGHDT, CDR2 YYEEEE. The CDR3 has 13 amino acids. The CDR3 loop reads CASSLAMADEQYF. The CDR3, as DNA: TGTGCCAGCAGCTTGGCCATGGCAGACGAGCAGTACTTC. The whole variable domain, remainder taken from reference TRBV5-6 and TRBJ2-7, is DAGVTQSPTHLIKTRGQQVTLRCSPKSGHDTVSWYQQALGQGPQFIFQYYEEEERQRGNFPDRFSGHQFPNYSSELNVNALLLGDSALYLCASSLAMADEQYFGPGTRLTVT.

This clone showed up just a few times. CDR3 sequence (DNA): TGTGCCAGCAGTTACAACCAGGGGGCAGGAAATGAGCAGTTCTTC. Residues: CASSYNQGAGNEQFF. The J gene is TRBJ2-1, the V gene TRBV6-5; 8 bases map to TRBD1. The V gene end was trimmed by 2 bases and the J gene end by 7 bases; junction bases not matched to a gene: 7. The CDR3 has 15 amino acids. Germline assignment: CDR1 MNHEY and CDR2 SVGAGI.

This chain connects TRBV18 to TRBJ1-1; TRBD1 might be the D (6 bases). The germline CDR1 and CDR2 sequences are KGHSH and LQKENI. The CDR3 runs to 13 residues. Deletions cut 2 bases from V and 5 bases from J, with 9 bases between. CDR3 amino acids: CASSPNRATEAFF. The CDR3 nucleotides read TGTGCCAGCTCACCAAACAGGGCGACTGAAGCTTTCTTT.

This chain joins TRBV27 and TRBJ1-1, with TRBD1 identical over 7 bases. Germline V lookup: CDR1 MNHEY, CDR2 SMNVEV (reference sequence). With 4 bases clipped from V and 4 bases from J, the junction kept 9 bases outside the gene matches. CDR3 length equals 15 residues. The CDR3 is CASSSFLHRGTEAFF. CDR3 DNA: TGTGCCAGCAGTTCTTTCCTTCACAGGGGCACTGAAGCTTTCTTT.

The chain links TRBV2 to TRBJ2-1, with TRBD1 matching 7 bases. The germline V gene encodes CDR1 SNHLY and CDR2 FYNNEI. V trimming: 5 bases; J trimming: 7 bases; junction bases outside the gene matches: 8. The CDR3 is 14 residues long. The CDR3 DNA sequence: TGTGCCAGCAGTCGTACGACAGGGTTAAATGAGCAGTTCTTC. Its protein is CASSRTTGLNEQFF.

This sequence joins TRBV4-3 and TRBJ2-3, with 9 bases fitting TRBD2. With 1 base clipped from V and 6 bases from J, the junction kept 14 bases outside the gene matches. Germline CDR1 reads LGHNA; CDR2 reads YSLEER. CDR3 length equals 18 residues. CDR3 in amino acids: CASSQAPRGLAGSDTQYF. The CDR3 DNA follows: TGCGCCAGCAGCCAAGCCCCTAGGGGACTAGCCGGTTCGGATACGCAGTATTTT.

The chain joins TRBV18 to TRBJ2-3, with TRBD2 matching over 8 bases. V was pared by 6 bases and J by 3 bases, with 11 bases of the junction left unmatched. The CDR3 contains 16 residues. Germline CDR1 reads KGHSH; CDR2 reads LQKENI. The CDR3 DNA follows: TGTGCCAGCTCCCAAAGCGGGGGAGGCGGGACAGATACGCAGTATTTT. Its protein product is CASSQSGGGGTDTQYF.

This chain links TRBV12-3 or TRBV12-4 with TRBJ1-1, with D unresolved. With 3 bases removed from V and 6 bases from J, the gap between germline ends came to 8 bases. The CDR3 has 12 amino acids. The CDR3 DNA reads TGTGCCAGCAGTTTCCACGAGGCTGAAGCTTTCTTT. Protein sequence: CASSFHEAEAFF.

This sequence joins TRBV2 and TRBJ1-2; possibly TRBD1 for D (6 bases). Looked up from germline, CDR1 is SNHLY and CDR2 is FYNNEI. V lost 7 bases to trimming and J lost 0 bases, with 12 bases between them. The CDR3 extends over 14 amino acids. This chain's CDR3 is CASTGTRTNYGYTF. CDR3 coding DNA: TGTGCCAGCACAGGGACACGGACTAACTATGGCTACACCTTC.

V and J are TRBV6-5 and TRBJ2-5, with 7 bases that match TRBD2. This CDR3 comprises 12 residues. J gave up 5 bases and V 8 bases, and 5 bases lay outside the gene matches. CDR1 is MNHEY and CDR2 is SVGAGI in the germline V gene. Here the CDR3 DNA reads TGTGCCAGCGCGCGGGGAGGGGAGACCCAGTACTTC. Residues: CASARGGETQYF.

This chain joins TRBV13 and TRBJ2-7, with 7 bases fitting TRBD2. The germline V gene has CDR1 PRHDT and CDR2 FYEKMQ (reference sequence). The CDR3 length is 13 residues. After removal of 0 bases from V and 5 bases from J, the junction contained 1 base not matched to a gene. The CDR3 DNA follows: TGTGCCAGCAGCTTAGGTCGGGGGGACGAGCAGTACTTC. This sequence encodes CASSLGRGDEQYF.

The chain is built from TRBV29-1 and TRBJ1-3, with D uncertain. Trimming took off 7 bases at V and 3 bases at J, with 4 bases between the two ends. Germline loops: CDR1 SQVTM, CDR2 ANQGSEA. This CDR3 is 10 amino acids long. The chain's CDR3 is CSALGNTIYF. In DNA, the CDR3 is TGCAGCGCACTTGGAAACACCATATATTTT. Together with reference TRBV29-1 and TRBJ1-3, the CDR3 gives the full variable domain: SAVISQKPSRDICQRGTSLTIQCQVDSQVTMMFWYRQQPGQSLTLIATANQGSEATYESGFVIDKFPISRPNLTFSTLTVSNMSPEDSSIYLCSALGNTIYFGEGSWLTVV.

This chain joins TRBV5-4 and TRBJ1-1; TRBD1 might be the D (6 bases). The CDR3 has 13 amino acids. Per germline, CDR1 SGHNT and CDR2 YYREEE (reference sequence). Trimming pared 5 bases from V and 7 bases from J, leaving 15 bases between. CDR3 nucleotides: TGTGCCAGCAGTATACAGGGATATGGTGAAGCTTTCTTT. Its protein is CASSIQGYGEAFF.

V is TRBV7-9 and J is TRBJ1-1; D may be TRBD1 (5 bases). Germline values: CDR1 SEHNR, CDR2 FQNEAQ (reference sequence). Trimming pared 8 bases from V and 0 bases from J, leaving 7 bases between. This CDR3 is built from 12 residues. The CDR3 loop is CASGAMNTEAFF. In nucleotides, the CDR3 is TGTGCCAGCGGGGCCATGAACACTGAAGCTTTCTTT. The full variable domain, with the rest looked up from reference TRBV7-9 and TRBJ1-1, is DTGVSQNPRHKITKRGQNVTFRCDPISEHNRLYWYRQTLGQGPEFLTYFQNEAQLEKSRLLSDRFSAERPKGSFSTLEIQRTEQGDSAMYLCASGAMNTEAFFGQGTRLTVV.

V is TRBV29-1 and J is TRBJ2-3; D not certain. This CDR3 spans 15 amino acids. CDR1 and CDR2 from the germline V gene are SQVTM and ANQGSEA. Trimming left V 1 base short and J 4 bases short, with 15 bases between. The CDR3 bases are TGCAGCGTTGAAGGCACCGTGCAGAACGCAGATACGCAGTATTTT. Protein: CSVEGTVQNADTQYF.

This clone turned up a few times. The chain couples TRBV19 to TRBJ2-3; 9 nucleotides align to TRBD1. CDR1 is LNHDA and CDR2 is SQIVND in the germline V gene (reference sequence). CDR3 length: 15 residues. With V trimmed by 6 bases and J by 2 bases, 6 bases remained unmatched. The chain's CDR3 is CASRTGQGYTDTQYF. CDR3 nucleotides: TGTGCCAGTAGGACGGGACAGGGATACACAGATACGCAGTATTTT.

The genes are TRBV24-1 and TRBJ2-3; D not resolved. V lost 5 bases to trimming and J lost 7 bases, with 12 bases between them. Germline CDR1 reads KGHDR; CDR2 reads SFDVKD. This CDR3 is 13 amino acids long. The CDR3 loop reads CATSVGSQNTQYF. The DNA of the CDR3 is TGTGCCACCAGTGTTGGCAGTCAAAATACGCAGTATTTT.

The V and J genes are TRBV5-1 and TRBJ2-5, with 9 bases lining up with TRBD1. V shed 1 base, J shed 5 bases, and the junction held 15 bases outside the gene matches. CDR3 size: 18 residues. CDR1 SGHRS and CDR2 YFSETQ come from the germline V gene. CDR3 DNA sequence: TGCGCCAGCAGCTTGATTTACGGACAGGGGACTCGTTTGGAGACCCAGTACTTC. It is translated as CASSLIYGQGTRLETQYF.

The CDR3 DNA reads TGTGCCTGGAGTGGCGGAGGGAACACTGAAGCTTTCTTT. It is translated as CAWSGGGNTEAFF. The rearrangement links TRBV30 to TRBJ1-1; the D is unclear. Germline V gene sequence: CDR1 GTSNPN, CDR2 SVGIG (reference sequence). The V end was cut by 1 base, the J end by 1 base, with 7 bases between. The CDR3 runs to 13 residues.

This rearrangement joins TRBV14 to TRBJ1-3; D unclear. Trimming took 1 base from V and 0 from J, leaving 7 bases between them. CDR3 length: 15 amino acids. The germline CDR1 and CDR2 sequences are SGHDN and FVKESK. The CDR3 bases are TGTGCCAGCAGCCAAGGGGTAGCCTCTGGAAACACCATATATTTT. This translates into CASSQGVASGNTIYF. The full variable domain, its missing parts supplied by reference TRBV14 and TRBJ1-3, is EAGVTQFPSHSVIEKGQTVTLRCDPISGHDNLYWYRRVMGKEIKFLLHFVKESKQDESGMPNNRFLAERTGGTYSTLKVQPAELEDSGVYFCASSQGVASGNTIYFGEGSWLTVV.

The chain carries TRBV9 and TRBJ1-4; 9 bases agree with TRBD1. CDR3 length: 15 residues. Germline-derived CDR1 and CDR2 are SGDLS and YYNGEE. V shed 0 bases and J 8 bases; nucleotides not matched to a gene: 5. For the CDR3, the DNA is TGTGCCAGCAGCGTAGGTGGGACAGGGTTCGAAAAACTGTTTTTT. The encoded protein is CASSVGGTGFEKLFF.